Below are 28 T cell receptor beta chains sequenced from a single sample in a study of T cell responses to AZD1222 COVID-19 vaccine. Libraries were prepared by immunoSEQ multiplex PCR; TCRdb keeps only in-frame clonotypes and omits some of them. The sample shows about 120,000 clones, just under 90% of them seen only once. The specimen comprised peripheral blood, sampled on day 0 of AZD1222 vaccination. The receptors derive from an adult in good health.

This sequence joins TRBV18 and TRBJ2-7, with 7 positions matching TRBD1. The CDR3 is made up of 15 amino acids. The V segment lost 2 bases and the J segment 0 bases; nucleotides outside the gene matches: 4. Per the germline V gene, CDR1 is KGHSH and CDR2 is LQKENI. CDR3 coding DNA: TGTGCCAGCTCACCAAAATCAGGGGGCTCCTACGAGCAGTACTTC. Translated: CASSPKSGGSYEQYF.

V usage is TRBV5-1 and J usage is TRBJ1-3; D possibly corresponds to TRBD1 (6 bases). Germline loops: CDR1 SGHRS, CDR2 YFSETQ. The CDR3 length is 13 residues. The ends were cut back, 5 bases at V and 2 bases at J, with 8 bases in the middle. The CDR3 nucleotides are TGCGCCAGCAGACAGGGAGCTGGAAACACCATATATTTT. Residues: CASRQGAGNTIYF.

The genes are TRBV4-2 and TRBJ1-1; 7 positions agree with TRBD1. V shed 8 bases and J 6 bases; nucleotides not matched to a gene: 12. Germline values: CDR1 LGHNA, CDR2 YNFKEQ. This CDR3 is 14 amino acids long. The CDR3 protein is CASYITGTASEAFF. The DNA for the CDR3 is TGTGCCAGCTACATCACCGGGACAGCTTCTGAAGCTTTCTTT.

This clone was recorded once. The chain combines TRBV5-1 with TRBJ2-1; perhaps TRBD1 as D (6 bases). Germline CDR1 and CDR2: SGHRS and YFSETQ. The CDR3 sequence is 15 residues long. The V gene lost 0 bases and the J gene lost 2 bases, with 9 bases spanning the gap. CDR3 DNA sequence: TGCGCCAGCAGCTTGGTCGGGACAACCTACAATGAGCAGTTCTTC. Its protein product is CASSLVGTTYNEQFF.

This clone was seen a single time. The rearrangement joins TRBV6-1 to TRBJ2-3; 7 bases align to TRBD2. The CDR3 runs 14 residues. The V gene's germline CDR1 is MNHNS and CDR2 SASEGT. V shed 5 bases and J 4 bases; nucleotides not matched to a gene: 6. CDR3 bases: TGTGCCAGCAGTCCCAGGACTAGTGCAGATACGCAGTATTTT. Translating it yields CASSPRTSADTQYF.

The DNA of the CDR3 is TGTGCCAGTAGTATAGGGAGGGGAGGGGGCCTAAAAAACATTCAGTACTTC. It yields the protein CASSIGRGGGLKNIQYF. The rearrangement joins TRBV19 to TRBJ2-4, with D perhaps given as TRBD1 or TRBD2 (7 bases each). V was cut by 1 base and J by 4 bases, with 17 bases left in between. CDR3 length equals 17 residues. In germline, CDR1 is LNHDA, CDR2 SQIVND (reference sequence).

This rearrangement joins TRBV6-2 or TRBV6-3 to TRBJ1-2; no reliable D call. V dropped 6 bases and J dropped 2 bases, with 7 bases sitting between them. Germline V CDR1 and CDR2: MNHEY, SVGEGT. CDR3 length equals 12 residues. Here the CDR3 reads CASSERNYGYTF. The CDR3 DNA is TGTGCCAGCAGCGAGCGAAACTATGGCTACACCTTC.

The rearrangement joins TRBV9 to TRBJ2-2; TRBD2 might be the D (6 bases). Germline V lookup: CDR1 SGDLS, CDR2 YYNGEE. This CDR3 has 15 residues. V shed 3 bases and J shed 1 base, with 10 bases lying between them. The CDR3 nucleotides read TGTGCCAGCAGCGGATACGGGGGGAACACCGGGGAGCTGTTTTTT. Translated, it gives CASSGYGGNTGELFF.

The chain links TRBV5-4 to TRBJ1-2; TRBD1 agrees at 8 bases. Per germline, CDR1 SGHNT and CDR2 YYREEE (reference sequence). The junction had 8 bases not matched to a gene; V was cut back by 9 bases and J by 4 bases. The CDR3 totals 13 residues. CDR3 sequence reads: CATGDRKTYGYTF. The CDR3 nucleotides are TGTGCCACGGGGGACAGGAAGACCTATGGCTACACCTTC.

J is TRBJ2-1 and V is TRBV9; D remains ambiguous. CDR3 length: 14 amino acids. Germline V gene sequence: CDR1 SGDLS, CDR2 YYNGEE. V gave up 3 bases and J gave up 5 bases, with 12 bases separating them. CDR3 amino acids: CASSANSRNNEQFF. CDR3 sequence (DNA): TGTGCCAGCAGCGCCAATTCCAGAAACAATGAGCAGTTCTTC.

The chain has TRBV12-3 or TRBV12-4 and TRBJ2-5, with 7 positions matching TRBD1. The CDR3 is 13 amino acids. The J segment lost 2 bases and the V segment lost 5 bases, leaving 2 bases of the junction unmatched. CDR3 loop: CASSPGQQETQYF. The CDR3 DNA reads TGTGCCAGCAGTCCGGGACAGCAAGAGACCCAGTACTTC.

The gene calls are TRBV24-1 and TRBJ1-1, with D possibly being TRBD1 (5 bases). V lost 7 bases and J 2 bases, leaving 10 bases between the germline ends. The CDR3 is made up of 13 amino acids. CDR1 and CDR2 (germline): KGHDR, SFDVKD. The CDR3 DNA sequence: TGTGCCACCAGAGGGGACGGAAACACTGAAGCTTTCTTT. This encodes CATRGDGNTEAFF.

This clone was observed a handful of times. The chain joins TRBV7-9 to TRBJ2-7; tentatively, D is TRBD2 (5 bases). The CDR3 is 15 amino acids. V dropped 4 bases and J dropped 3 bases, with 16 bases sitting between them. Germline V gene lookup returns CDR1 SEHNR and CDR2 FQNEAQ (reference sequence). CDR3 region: CASSYRDSWDYEQYF. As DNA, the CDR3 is TGTGCCAGCAGCTACCGGGATTCTTGGGACTACGAGCAGTACTTC.

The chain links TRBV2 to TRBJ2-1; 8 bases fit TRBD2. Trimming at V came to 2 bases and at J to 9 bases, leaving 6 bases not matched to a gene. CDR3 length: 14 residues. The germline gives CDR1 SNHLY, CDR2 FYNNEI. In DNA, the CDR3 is TGTGCCAGCAGTGAAAGGACTAGCCCGCCTGAGCAGTTCTTC. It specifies CASSERTSPPEQFF.

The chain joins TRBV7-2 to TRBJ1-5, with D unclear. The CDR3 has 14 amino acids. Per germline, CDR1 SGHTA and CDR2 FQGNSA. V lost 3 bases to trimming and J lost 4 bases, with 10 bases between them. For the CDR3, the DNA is TGTGCCAGCAGCTTGAGGCCTTCGAATCAGCCCCAGCATTTT. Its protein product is CASSLRPSNQPQHF.

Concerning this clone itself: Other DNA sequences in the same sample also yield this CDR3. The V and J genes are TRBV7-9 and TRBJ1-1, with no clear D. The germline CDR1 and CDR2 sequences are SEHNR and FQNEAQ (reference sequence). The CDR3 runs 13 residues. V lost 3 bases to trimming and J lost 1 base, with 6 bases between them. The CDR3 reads CASSLDENTEAFF. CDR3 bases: TGTGCCAGCAGCTTGGACGAGAACACTGAAGCTTTCTTT. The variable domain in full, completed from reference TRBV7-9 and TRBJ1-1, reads DTGVSQNPRHKITKRGQNVTFRCDPISEHNRLYWYRQTLGQGPEFLTYFQNEAQLEKSRLLSDRFSAERPKGSFSTLEIQRTEQGDSAMYLCASSLDENTEAFFGQGTRLTVV.

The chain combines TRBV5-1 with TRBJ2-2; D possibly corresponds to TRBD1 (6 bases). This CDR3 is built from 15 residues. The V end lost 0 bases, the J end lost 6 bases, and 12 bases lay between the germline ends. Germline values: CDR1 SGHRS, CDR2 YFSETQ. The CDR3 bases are TGCGCCAGCAGCTTGGTTACAGGGTTGGCCGGGGAGCTGTTTTTT. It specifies CASSLVTGLAGELFF.

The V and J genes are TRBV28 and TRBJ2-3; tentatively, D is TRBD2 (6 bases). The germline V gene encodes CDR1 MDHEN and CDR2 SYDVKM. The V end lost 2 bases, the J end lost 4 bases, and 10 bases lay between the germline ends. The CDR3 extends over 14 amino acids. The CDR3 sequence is CASSLPGAADTQYF. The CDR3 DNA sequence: TGTGCCAGCAGTTTACCGGGAGCAGCAGATACGCAGTATTTT.

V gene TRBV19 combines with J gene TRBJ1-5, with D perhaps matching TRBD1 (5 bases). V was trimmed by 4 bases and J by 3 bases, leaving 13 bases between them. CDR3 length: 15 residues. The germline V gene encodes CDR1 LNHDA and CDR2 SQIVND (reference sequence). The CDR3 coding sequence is TGTGCCAGTAGTAGAACCGGGACCTCCAATCAGCCCCAGCATTTT. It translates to CASSRTGTSNQPQHF.

CDR3 region: CASSYSEYEQYF. The DNA for the CDR3 is TGTGCCAGCAGTTACTCGGAGTACGAGCAGTACTTC. This sequence joins TRBV6-2 or TRBV6-3 and TRBJ2-7; D gene uncertain. The CDR3 spans 12 residues. Between the trimmed V and J ends, which lost 0 bases and 4 bases, there was a span of 4 bases. Germline V lookup: CDR1 MNHEY, CDR2 SVGEGT.

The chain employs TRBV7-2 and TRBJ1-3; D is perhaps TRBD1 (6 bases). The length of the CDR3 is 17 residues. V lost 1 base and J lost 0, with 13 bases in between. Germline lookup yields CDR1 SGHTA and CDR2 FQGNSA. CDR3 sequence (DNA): TGTGCCAGCAGCTTAGTGGGGGCGCCGGTCTCTGGAAACACCATATATTTT. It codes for CASSLVGAPVSGNTIYF.

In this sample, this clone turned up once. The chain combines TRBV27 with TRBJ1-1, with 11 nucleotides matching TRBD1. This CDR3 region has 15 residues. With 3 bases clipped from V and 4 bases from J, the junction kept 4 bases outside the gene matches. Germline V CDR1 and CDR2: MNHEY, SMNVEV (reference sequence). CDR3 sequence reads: CASSFSGTGGTEAFF. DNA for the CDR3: TGTGCCAGCAGTTTCTCCGGGACAGGGGGCACTGAAGCTTTCTTT.

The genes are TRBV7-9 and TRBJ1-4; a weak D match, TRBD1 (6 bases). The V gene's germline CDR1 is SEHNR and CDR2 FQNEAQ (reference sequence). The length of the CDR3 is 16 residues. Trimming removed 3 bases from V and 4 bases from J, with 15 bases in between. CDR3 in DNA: TGTGCCAGCAGCTTTAGGGAAGGACAGAGTAATGAAAAACTGTTTTTT. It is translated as CASSFREGQSNEKLFF.

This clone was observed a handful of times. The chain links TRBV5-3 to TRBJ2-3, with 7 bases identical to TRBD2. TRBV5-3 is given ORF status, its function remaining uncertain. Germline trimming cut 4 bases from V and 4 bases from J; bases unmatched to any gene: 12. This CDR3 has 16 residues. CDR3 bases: TGTGCCAGAAGCAGCCCCCCCCTAGCGGAGTCAGATACGCAGTATTTT. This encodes CARSSPPLAESDTQYF.

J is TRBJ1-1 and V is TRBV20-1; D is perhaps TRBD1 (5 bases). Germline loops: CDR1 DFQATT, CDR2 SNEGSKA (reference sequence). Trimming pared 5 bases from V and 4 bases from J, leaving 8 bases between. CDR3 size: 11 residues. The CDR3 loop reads CSAWGSTEAFF. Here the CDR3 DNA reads TGCAGTGCTTGGGGGTCCACTGAAGCTTTCTTT.

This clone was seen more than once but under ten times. CDR3 in amino acids: CASSQSAGTYEQYF. In nucleotides, the CDR3 is TGTGCCAGCAGCCAGTCGGCGGGGACCTACGAGCAGTACTTC. The chain is built from TRBV3-1 (or the pseudogene TRBV3-2) and TRBJ2-7; possible D gene TRBD2, 6 bases. The germline V and J ends were trimmed by 3 bases and 2 bases, with 11 bases remaining between them. From germline, CDR1 is LGHDT and CDR2 YNNKEL (reference sequence). The CDR3 has 14 residues.

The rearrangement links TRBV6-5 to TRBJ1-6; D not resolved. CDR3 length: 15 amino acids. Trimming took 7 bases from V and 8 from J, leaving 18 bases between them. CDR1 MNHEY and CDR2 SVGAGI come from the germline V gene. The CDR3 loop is CASTVRGRNDSPLHF. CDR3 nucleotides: TGTGCCAGCACCGTGAGAGGTCGCAATGATTCACCCCTCCACTTT.

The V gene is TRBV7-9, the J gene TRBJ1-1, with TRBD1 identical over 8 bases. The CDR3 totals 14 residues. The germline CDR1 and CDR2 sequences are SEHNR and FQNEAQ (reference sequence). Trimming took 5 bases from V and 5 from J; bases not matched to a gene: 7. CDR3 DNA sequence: TGTGCCAGCAGCCCGCCGGGACAGGCTACTGAAGCTTTCTTT. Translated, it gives CASSPPGQATEAFF. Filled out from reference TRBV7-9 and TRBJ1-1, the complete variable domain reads DTGVSQNPRHKITKRGQNVTFRCDPISEHNRLYWYRQTLGQGPEFLTYFQNEAQLEKSRLLSDRFSAERPKGSFSTLEIQRTEQGDSAMYLCASSPPGQATEAFFGQGTRLTVV.